This TCR beta chain was recorded in a study of STAT5B mutations in CD4+ large granular lymphocyte leukemia. For the study at large: The CDR3 'QG' motif was associated with a particular HLA allele among healthy donors. Overall study results and limits: Top patient clones used TRBV06 genes more often: 8/27 versus 2/35 in controls.

The CDR3 contains 16 residues. V lost 3 bases, J lost 4 bases, and 11 bases stayed unmatched. CDR1 is WSHSY and CDR2 is SAAADI in the germline V gene. A word on this clone: Antigen: not known.

Clones were read by immunoSEQ multiplex PCR, and TCRdb kept only the in-frame ones, dropping some. The sample has some 23,000 clones, roughly 83% seen once. This rearrangement joins TRBV10-2 to TRBJ1-1, with TRBD1 matching over 7 bases. Sequencing was carried out using CD4+ T cells from blood buffy coats. The receptor comes from a human donor in good health. CDR3 sequence: CASSEPSTGRITEAFF. CDR3 nucleotides: TGCGCCAGCAGTGAACCGTCGACAGGGCGGATCACTGAAGCTTTCTTT.